A single sample is the source of the 25 T cell receptor beta chains below, sequenced in a study of T-cell memory formation after mild COVID-19. One entry per CDR3 protein, called by TCRdb with MiXCR from the 5' RACE reads. The profile covers just under 550,000 distinct CDR3 sequences, with around 21% appearing a single time and 9.5% to 15% taken by the ten largest. The sample consisted of PBMCs or a T cell subset sorted from them (not recorded which). These receptors were taken from an adult woman who had mild COVID-19 (a few samples of this study predate the infection). Cell type and time point are not known.

This chain joins TRBV10-3 and TRBJ1-1; D may be TRBD1 (6 bases). V lost 7 bases to trimming and J lost 0 bases, with 9 bases between them. The V gene's germline CDR1 is ENHRY and CDR2 SYGVKD. The CDR3 sequence is 13 residues long. CDR3 sequence reads: CAIMGHLNTEAFF. CDR3 DNA: TGTGCCATCATGGGACACCTGAACACTGAAGCTTTCTTT.

The chain couples TRBV20-1 to TRBJ2-1; TRBD2 agrees at 8 bases. Germline V lookup: CDR1 DFQATT, CDR2 SNEGSKA (reference sequence). The CDR3 is 14 residues long. V lost 3 bases, J lost 12 bases, and 13 bases stayed unmatched. CDR3 sequence reads: CSASGGAGSSGQFF. Written as DNA, the CDR3 is TGCAGTGCTAGCGGGGGGGCCGGTTCAAGCGGGCAGTTCTTC.

V gene TRBV6-2 or TRBV6-3 combines with J gene TRBJ2-7; no definite D call. V gave up 5 bases and J gave up 2 bases, with 13 bases separating them. The CDR3 covers 14 residues. Looked up from germline, CDR1 is MNHEY and CDR2 is SVGEGT. The CDR3 region is CASSRMISAYEQYF. Written as DNA, the CDR3 is TGTGCCAGCAGTAGAATGATTTCGGCCTACGAGCAGTACTTC.

V gene TRBV6-5 combines with J gene TRBJ2-7, with D uncertain. Germline lookup yields CDR1 MNHEY and CDR2 SVGAGI. The V end lost 2 bases, the J end lost 0 bases, and 8 bases lay between the germline ends. The CDR3 extends over 14 amino acids. CDR3 DNA: TGTGCCAGCAGTTACGCCCAGAGCTCCTACGAGCAGTACTTC. It codes for CASSYAQSSYEQYF.

V gene TRBV10-3 combines with J gene TRBJ2-5; TRBD1 is a possible D gene (6 bases). CDR3 length: 14 amino acids. Per germline, CDR1 ENHRY and CDR2 SYGVKD. V was shortened by 3 bases and J by 4 bases, with 12 bases between the two germline ends. CDR3 sequence: CAISDPQGTETQYF. The CDR3 nucleotides are TGTGCCATCAGTGACCCACAGGGAACAGAGACCCAGTACTTC.

This clonotype was counted between two and nine times. This chain connects TRBV3-1 to TRBJ2-7, with D perhaps matching TRBD1 (6 bases). CDR1 is LGHDT, CDR2 YNNKEL, per germline (reference sequence). Trimming removed 1 base at V and 5 bases at J, with 9 bases between. This CDR3 spans 13 amino acids. The CDR3 DNA follows: TGTGCCAGCAGCCAAGCACAGGGCAACGAGCAGTACTTC. It yields the protein CASSQAQGNEQYF.

This clonotype was observed a few times. The chain carries TRBV18 and TRBJ2-6, with no clear D. The V and J ends lost 3 bases and 2 bases respectively, with 8 bases between them. CDR3 size: 15 residues. CDR1 is KGHSH, CDR2 LQKENI, per germline. CDR3 coding DNA: TGTGCCAGCTCACCCCGTGGGCCTGGGGCCAACGTCCTGACTTTC. Its translation: CASSPRGPGANVLTF.

This clonotype was seen more than once but under ten times. CDR3 in DNA: TGCGCCAGCAGCTGGGGTGGCGAAGCTTTCTTT. Encoded protein: CASSWGGEAFF. This chain links TRBV5-1 with TRBJ1-1, with no clear D. V was pared by 3 bases and J by 8 bases, with 8 bases between. Looked up from germline, CDR1 is SGHRS and CDR2 is YFSETQ. The CDR3 sequence is 11 residues long.

This clonotype was picked up a small number of times. The chain couples TRBV13 to TRBJ2-3, with 9 bases matching TRBD2. CDR3 length: 16 amino acids. CDR1 and CDR2 (germline): PRHDT, FYEKMQ (reference sequence). V shed 0 bases and J 5 bases; nucleotides not matched to a gene: 6. CDR3 protein: CASSLGGLAGLDTQYF. The CDR3 nucleotides read TGTGCCAGCAGCTTAGGCGGGCTAGCGGGACTAGATACGCAGTATTTT.

This clonotype was seen a handful of times. This chain uses TRBV2 with TRBJ2-2; the match to TRBD2 covers 8 bases. Germline-derived CDR1 and CDR2 are SNHLY and FYNNEI. The CDR3 is made up of 15 amino acids. The V and J ends lost 3 bases and 3 bases, in that order; junction bases with no gene match: 3. The CDR3 region is CASSESAGDTGELFF. The CDR3 DNA follows: TGTGCCAGCAGTGAGTCAGCGGGAGACACCGGGGAGCTGTTTTTT.

This clonotype was seen only a few times. The chain combines TRBV12-3 or TRBV12-4 with TRBJ2-2; 13 bases are shared with TRBD2. V lost 7 bases to trimming and J lost 5 bases; unmatched junction nucleotides: 7. The CDR3 consists of 16 residues. CDR3 in DNA: TGTGCCAGCACGACTAGCGGGAGGACTCCAACCGGGGAGCTGTTTTTT. Residues: CASTTSGRTPTGELFF.

The chain combines TRBV5-1 with TRBJ2-1; TRBD2 aligns across 13 bases. This CDR3 is built from 18 residues. Germline values: CDR1 SGHRS, CDR2 YFSETQ. Losses at the gene ends were 3 bases for V and 9 bases for J; bases not matched to a gene: 15. The CDR3 is CASSWGLAGTVGGGEQFF. The CDR3 bases are TGCGCCAGCAGCTGGGGACTAGCGGGGACCGTGGGTGGTGGTGAGCAGTTCTTC. The variable domain in full, with the rest retrieved from reference TRBV5-1 and TRBJ2-1, is KAGVTQTPRYLIKTRGQQVTLSCSPISGHRSVSWYQQTPGQGLQFLFEYFSETQRNKGNFPGRFSGRQFSNSRSEMNVSTLELGDSALYLCASSWGLAGTVGGGEQFFGPGTRLTVL.

This clonotype was counted ten times or more. V is TRBV7-3 and J is TRBJ2-7; TRBD2 aligns across 8 bases. With V trimmed by 0 bases and J by 7 bases, 14 bases remained unmatched. The germline V gene encodes CDR1 SGHTA and CDR2 FQGTGA. The CDR3 consists of 17 residues. The DNA of the CDR3 is TGTGCCAGCAGCTTAACGCCGACTAGCCCGGGAGGGTATGAGCAGTACTTC. This encodes CASSLTPTSPGGYEQYF. Using reference TRBV7-3 and TRBJ2-7 for the parts outside the CDR3, the full variable domain is GAGVSQTPSNKVTEKGKYVELRCDPISGHTALYWYRQSLGQGPEFLIYFQGTGAADDSGLPNDRFFAVRPEGSVSTLKIQRTERGDSAVYLCASSLTPTSPGGYEQYFGPGTRLTVT.

This clonotype came up a few times. The chain employs TRBV7-2 and TRBJ2-1, with D possibly matching TRBD1 (6 bases). The CDR3 runs to 13 residues. Trimming took off 5 bases at V and 6 bases at J, with 11 bases between the two ends. Germline lookup yields CDR1 SGHTA and CDR2 FQGNSA. The CDR3 region has the DNA TGTGCCAGCAGCGCCCAGGGGCCCAATGAGCAGTTCTTC. Encoded protein: CASSAQGPNEQFF.

This clonotype was recorded a few times. The V call is TRBV4-1, the J call TRBJ1-6; D may be TRBD1 (5 bases). The germline gives CDR1 MGHRA, CDR2 YSYEKL. The CDR3 is made up of 16 amino acids. V lost 4 bases and J lost 5, with 15 bases in between. In nucleotides, the CDR3 is TGCGCCAGCAGCCGGACACTTCCAAGGAATAATTCACCCCTCCACTTT. This gives the protein CASSRTLPRNNSPLHF.

This chain uses TRBV18 with TRBJ2-5; either TRBD1 or TRBD2 may supply D (5 bases each). Trimming pared 3 bases from V and 5 bases from J, leaving 13 bases between. CDR3 length: 14 amino acids. Germline V gives CDR1 KGHSH, CDR2 LQKENI. CDR3 sequence reads: CASSPQGRRETQYF. The DNA for the CDR3 is TGTGCCAGCTCACCGCAGGGCAGGAGGGAGACCCAGTACTTC.

This chain connects TRBV5-1 to TRBJ2-1, with TRBD2 as a possible D gene (5 bases). CDR1 and CDR2 from the germline V gene are SGHRS and YFSETQ. The CDR3 extends over 15 amino acids. The V end was cut by 2 bases, the J end by 4 bases, with 13 bases between. The CDR3 nucleotides read TGCGCCAGCAGCTTTGAGGGAGTAGCGTACAATGAGCAGTTCTTC. Amino acid sequence: CASSFEGVAYNEQFF.

This clonotype was detected a few times. The chain couples TRBV20-1 to TRBJ1-5; D might be TRBD1 (5 bases). V was shortened by 4 bases and J by 5 bases, with 15 bases between the two germline ends. Germline V CDR1 and CDR2: DFQATT, SNEGSKA (reference sequence). The CDR3 has 14 residues. DNA for the CDR3: TGCAGTGCTATGAGGGGTGGAGGAGATCAGCCCCAGCATTTT. It encodes CSAMRGGGDQPQHF.

This clonotype was seen more than once but under ten times. This chain joins TRBV7-8 and TRBJ2-3; D is uncertain. CDR1 is SGHVS and CDR2 is FQNEAQ in the germline V gene. Trimming removed 4 bases at V and 1 base at J, with 12 bases between. The CDR3 has 15 residues. The CDR3: CASSSDGRGTDTQYF. CDR3 nucleotides: TGTGCCAGCAGCTCGGACGGCCGGGGCACAGATACGCAGTATTTT.

The V gene is TRBV24-1, the J gene TRBJ2-1; D ambiguous. V lost 8 bases and J 3 bases, leaving 10 bases between the germline ends. The length of the CDR3 is 13 residues. CDR1 and CDR2 from the germline V gene are KGHDR and SFDVKD. CDR3 in amino acids: CATKAEDYNEQFF. CDR3 in DNA: TGTGCCACCAAGGCGGAAGACTACAATGAGCAGTTCTTC.

This chain joins TRBV7-2 and TRBJ2-7; D is unresolved. The CDR3 is made up of 13 amino acids. V was trimmed by 5 bases and J by 6 bases, leaving 14 bases between them. Germline CDR1 is SGHTA and CDR2 is FQGNSA. CDR3 coding DNA: TGTGCCAGCAGCCGCGGCGGACCCACCGAGCAGTACTTC. This codes for CASSRGGPTEQYF.

The table lists this clonotype with a few counts. CDR3 protein: CASQDRYPSEAFF. The CDR3 DNA is TGTGCCAGCCAGGACAGGTATCCTTCCGAAGCTTTCTTT. The chain recombines TRBV12-3 or TRBV12-4 with TRBJ1-1; TRBD1 matches 7 bases. Trimming cost V 8 bases and J 8 bases; bases outside gene matches: 11. The CDR3 has 13 residues.

This sequence joins TRBV6-5 and TRBJ2-1; tentative D call: TRBD2 (6 bases). This CDR3 spans 12 amino acids. CDR1 MNHEY and CDR2 SVGAGI come from the germline V gene. V was cut by 2 bases and J by 16 bases, with 15 bases left in between. CDR3 sequence (DNA): TGTGCCAGCAGTTACGTTTCGGGAGTAAAATTCTTC. Translating gives CASSYVSGVKFF.

The rearrangement joins TRBV6-5 to TRBJ2-7; either TRBD1 or TRBD2 may supply D (7 bases each). Trimming took off 6 bases at V and 7 bases at J, with 19 bases between the two ends. CDR1 MNHEY and CDR2 SVGAGI come from the germline V gene. This CDR3 comprises 14 residues. This CDR3 is CASRPNRGGWEQYF. CDR3 in DNA: TGTGCCAGCAGACCTAACAGGGGAGGGTGGGAGCAGTACTTC.

This clonotype was detected ten times or more. The V gene is TRBV12-3 or TRBV12-4, the J gene TRBJ2-7; 7 positions agree with TRBD1. The trim removed 5 bases at V and 6 bases at J, leaving 4 bases unmatched. This CDR3 is built from 12 residues. The CDR3 DNA reads TGTGCCAGCAGTGAAAACAGGGGCGAGCAGTACTTC. Residues: CASSENRGEQYF.